This entry lists 23 T cell receptor beta chains sequenced from one sample in a study of blood T cell repertoires in COVID-19. TCRdb keeps only in-frame clones here, not all; method: immunoSEQ multiplex PCR. This table holds 35,000 to 50,000 clones, 65% to 85% found once. Sequencing input: peripheral blood. The origin of the receptors is a man in his fifties or sixties in a cohort sampled during active COVID-19.

This chain uses TRBV7-8 with TRBJ1-5; 7 nucleotides line up with TRBD1. The germline V gene has CDR1 SGHVS and CDR2 FQNEAQ. The CDR3 has 15 amino acids. V shed 5 bases, J shed 0 bases, and the junction held 4 bases outside the gene matches. CDR3: CASSPGQTSNQPQHF. Written as DNA, the CDR3 is TGTGCCAGCAGCCCGGGACAGACTAGCAATCAGCCCCAGCATTTT.

CDR3 in DNA: TGTGCCAGCAGCCAAGACACAAGGACCCAGTACTTC. Translating it yields CASSQDTRTQYF. V gene TRBV3-1 (or the pseudogene TRBV3-2) combines with J gene TRBJ2-5; no firm D call. There are 12 residues in the CDR3. Trimming removed 0 bases from V and 7 bases from J, with 6 bases in between. CDR1 LGHDT and CDR2 YNNKEL come from the germline V gene (reference sequence).

This clone is a singleton in its sample. V gene TRBV27 combines with J gene TRBJ1-4, with a weak D call TRBD1 (5 bases). This CDR3 is built from 14 residues. Trimming removed 2 bases from V and 5 bases from J, with 9 bases in between. CDR1 is MNHEY, CDR2 SMNVEV, per germline (reference sequence). CDR3 nucleotides: TGTGCCAGCAGTTTAGGTGACAGAAATGAAAAACTGTTTTTT. Translation: CASSLGDRNEKLFF. Drawing the rest from reference TRBV27 and TRBJ1-4, the complete variable domain is EAQVTQNPRYLITVTGKKLTVTCSQNMNHEYMSWYRQDPGLGLRQIYYSMNVEVTDKGDVPEGYKVSRKEKRNFPLILESPSPNQTSLYFCASSLGDRNEKLFFGSGTQLSVL.

The chain is built from TRBV3-1 (or the pseudogene TRBV3-2) and TRBJ2-1; 11 nucleotides match TRBD2. The CDR3 is made up of 17 amino acids. In germline, CDR1 is LGHDT, CDR2 YNNKEL (reference sequence). With V trimmed by 4 bases and J by 9 bases, 14 bases remained unmatched. The CDR3 loop reads CASSRRLAGSPQREQFF. The CDR3 bases are TGTGCCAGCAGCCGAAGACTAGCGGGGAGCCCCCAGCGTGAGCAGTTCTTC.

V is TRBV7-2 and J is TRBJ2-1; D is possibly TRBD1 (5 bases). The CDR3 has 13 amino acids. Trimming removed 5 bases from V and 4 bases from J, with 9 bases in between. Germline V lookup: CDR1 SGHTA, CDR2 FQGNSA. The CDR3 nucleotides are TGTGCCAGCAGCCAGGGCGGATACAATGAGCAGTTCTTC. Translation gives CASSQGGYNEQFF.

The chain recombines TRBV2 with TRBJ1-6, with a possible D match to TRBD1 (5 bases). The CDR3 covers 16 residues. Trimming stripped 6 bases from V and 5 bases from J, with 17 bases between. The germline gives CDR1 SNHLY, CDR2 FYNNEI. The CDR3 coding sequence is TGTGCCAGCAGCGCACAGGCCCCTTTCAATAATTCACCCCTCCACTTT. Translated: CASSAQAPFNNSPLHF.

V is TRBV5-4 and J is TRBJ2-5, with TRBD2 matching over 9 bases. Per the germline V gene, CDR1 is SGHNT and CDR2 is YYREEE (reference sequence). V shed 0 bases, J shed 1 base, and the junction held 1 base outside the gene matches. This CDR3 spans 15 amino acids. This CDR3 is CASSLERGAQETQYF. CDR3 DNA sequence: TGTGCCAGCAGCTTGGAGCGGGGGGCCCAAGAGACCCAGTACTTC.

The chain combines TRBV5-1 with TRBJ2-5, with a possible D match to TRBD1 (6 bases). V was shortened by 0 bases and J by 5 bases, with 17 bases between the two germline ends. There are 16 residues in the CDR3. The germline V gene has CDR1 SGHRS and CDR2 YFSETQ. CDR3 loop: CASSLGEMRGTETQYF. As DNA, the CDR3 is TGCGCCAGCAGCTTGGGAGAGATGAGGGGGACGGAGACCCAGTACTTC. The whole variable domain, remainder taken from reference TRBV5-1 and TRBJ2-5, is KAGVTQTPRYLIKTRGQQVTLSCSPISGHRSVSWYQQTPGQGLQFLFEYFSETQRNKGNFPGRFSGRQFSNSRSEMNVSTLELGDSALYLCASSLGEMRGTETQYFGPGTRLLVL.

This chain joins TRBV11-3 and TRBJ2-5, with D possibly matching TRBD2 (6 bases). Trimming shortened V by 1 base and J by 4 bases, and 7 bases separated the two germline ends. This CDR3 is 13 amino acids long. Per the germline V gene, CDR1 is SGHNT and CDR2 is YENEEA. The CDR3: CASSLVGGETQYF. CDR3 DNA: TGTGCCAGCAGCTTAGTGGGGGGAGAGACCCAGTACTTC.

The V call is TRBV29-1, the J call TRBJ1-3; D is ambiguous. CDR3 length: 13 residues. Germline-derived CDR1 and CDR2 are SQVTM and ANQGSEA. Trimming removed 4 bases at V and 0 bases at J, with 7 bases between. The CDR3 is CSVVRDSGNTIYF. The CDR3 nucleotides are TGCAGCGTTGTTCGAGACTCTGGAAACACCATATATTTT.

This chain uses TRBV29-1 with TRBJ1-2, with D possibly TRBD1 on 6 matching bases. Looked up from germline, CDR1 is SQVTM and CDR2 is ANQGSEA. The CDR3 is made up of 12 amino acids. V was shortened by 6 bases and J by 1 base, with 9 bases between the two germline ends. CDR3 protein: CSVGDINYGYTF. The CDR3 nucleotides are TGCAGCGTGGGGGACATTAACTATGGCTACACCTTC.

This clone occurred a few times. The chain links TRBV6-2 or TRBV6-3 to TRBJ2-7; 9 bases agree with TRBD1. Germline lookup yields CDR1 MNHEY and CDR2 SVGEGT. The V gene end was trimmed by 5 bases and the J gene end by 6 bases; junction bases not matched to a gene: 8. The CDR3 spans 14 residues. CDR3 in amino acids: CASSISGQGSEQYF. CDR3 nucleotides: TGTGCCAGCAGTATTTCGGGACAGGGCTCCGAGCAGTACTTC.

The J gene is TRBJ1-6, the V gene TRBV15; 11 bases agree with TRBD1. This CDR3 region has 17 residues. Germline V lookup: CDR1 LNHNV, CDR2 YYDKDF (reference sequence). The V and J ends lost 3 bases and 7 bases, in that order; junction bases with no gene match: 8. The CDR3 nucleotides are TGTGCCACCAGCAGGGGTGGACAGGGGGCTTTAAATTCACCCCTCCACTTT. Translating gives CATSRGGQGALNSPLHF.

V usage is TRBV10-3 and J usage is TRBJ1-1; D gene uncertain. In germline, CDR1 is ENHRY, CDR2 SYGVKD. The CDR3 runs to 15 residues. V was shortened by 10 bases and J by 0 bases, with 18 bases between the two germline ends. This CDR3 is CATWDSGRMNTEAFF. CDR3 in DNA: TGTGCCACATGGGATTCCGGGAGAATGAACACTGAAGCTTTCTTT.

This sequence joins TRBV30 and TRBJ2-5, with D unclear. CDR3 length equals 12 residues. The germline gives CDR1 GTSNPN, CDR2 SVGIG (reference sequence). Trimming took 1 base from V and 3 from J, leaving 6 bases between them. CDR3 sequence reads: CAWSGLKETQYF. CDR3 DNA: TGTGCCTGGAGTGGTCTAAAAGAGACCCAGTACTTC.

The chain employs TRBV2 and TRBJ2-3, with 11 bases that match TRBD2. CDR1 and CDR2 from the germline V gene are SNHLY and FYNNEI. The length of the CDR3 is 15 residues. V lost 9 bases to trimming and J lost 6 bases; unmatched junction nucleotides: 11. CDR3 residues: CASTKTSGAVDTQYF. Written as DNA, the CDR3 is TGTGCCAGTACCAAGACTAGCGGGGCAGTGGATACGCAGTATTTT.

The genes are TRBV5-1 and TRBJ2-5; 7 bases map to TRBD1. The trim removed 4 bases at V and 3 bases at J, leaving 9 bases unmatched. The CDR3 spans 15 residues. Germline CDR1 and CDR2: SGHRS and YFSETQ. The CDR3, as DNA: TGCGCCAGCAGCGATATCCGGGACAGCAAAGAGACCCAGTACTTC. Amino acids: CASSDIRDSKETQYF.

The rearrangement joins TRBV27 to TRBJ2-5; D is unclear. This CDR3 has 14 amino acids. The germline V and J ends were trimmed by 3 bases and 5 bases, with 13 bases remaining between them. Germline CDR1 is MNHEY and CDR2 is SMNVEV (reference sequence). The CDR3 nucleotides are TGTGCCAGCAGTTTCAGAGCGACTGGTGAGACCCAGTACTTC. As protein: CASSFRATGETQYF.

This chain joins TRBV9 and TRBJ2-7, with TRBD1 matching over 8 bases. The V segment lost 4 bases and the J segment 2 bases; nucleotides outside the gene matches: 8. This CDR3 spans 15 amino acids. Germline CDR1 reads SGDLS; CDR2 reads YYNGEE. CDR3 nucleotide sequence: TGTGCCAGCAGCCCGGGACAGGAGGCTGCCTACGAGCAGTACTTC. This sequence encodes CASSPGQEAAYEQYF.

The chain is built from TRBV5-1 and TRBJ1-1; 8 bases map to TRBD1. After removal of 3 bases from V and 5 bases from J, the junction contained 9 bases not matched to a gene. The length of the CDR3 is 15 residues. Germline V gene data show CDR1 as SGHRS and CDR2 as YFSETQ. CDR3 region: CASSSGQATGTEAFF. For the CDR3, the DNA is TGCGCCAGCAGCTCGGGACAGGCGACGGGTACTGAAGCTTTCTTT. The variable domain in full, completed from reference TRBV5-1 and TRBJ1-1, reads KAGVTQTPRYLIKTRGQQVTLSCSPISGHRSVSWYQQTPGQGLQFLFEYFSETQRNKGNFPGRFSGRQFSNSRSEMNVSTLELGDSALYLCASSSGQATGTEAFFGQGTRLTVV.

The table lists this clone with a count of one. Here the CDR3 reads CASSEPGVGYTF. DNA for the CDR3: TGTGCCAGCAGTGAGCCAGGGGTCGGCTACACCTTC. The chain carries TRBV25-1 and TRBJ1-2, with D possibly matching TRBD1 (6 bases). In germline, CDR1 is MGHDK, CDR2 SYGVNS. Between the trimmed V and J ends, which lost 3 bases and 8 bases, there was a span of 10 bases. This CDR3 is 12 amino acids long.

The chain carries TRBV5-1 and TRBJ2-5; unclear D gene. The CDR3 has 16 residues. V was trimmed by 2 bases and J by 1 base, leaving 15 bases between them. Germline V gene lookup returns CDR1 SGHRS and CDR2 YFSETQ. CDR3 amino acids: CASSLFSLRVQETQYF. Written as DNA, the CDR3 is TGCGCCAGCAGCTTATTCTCCCTACGAGTCCAAGAGACCCAGTACTTC.

This chain links TRBV23-1 with TRBJ2-5; possibly TRBD1 for D (5 bases). TRBV23-1 is recorded as an ORF, its role being uncertain. V was pared by 0 bases and J by 0 bases, with 8 bases between. CDR3 length equals 15 residues. This CDR3 reads CASSQSFRDQETQYF. CDR3 sequence (DNA): TGCGCCAGCAGTCAATCTTTCAGGGACCAAGAGACCCAGTACTTC.